This is a list of T cell receptor beta chains from one sample in a study of Ad26.COV2.S vaccination and SARS-CoV-2 variants. Sequencing used immunoSEQ multiplex PCR; TCRdb keeps in-frame clones, though not all of them. The data show hundreds of thousands of clones, with approximately 90% seen just once and 12% held by the top ten. Sequencing was performed on peripheral blood, taken in a trial of Ad26.COV2.S vaccine versus placebo. The receptors here all came from a person aged 18-60 years who received the Ad26.COV2.S COVID-19 vaccine or a placebo. Each CDR3 is given with its conserved first and last residue.

j_call v_call cdr3_aa
TRBJ2-1 TRBV2 CASSGFNEQFF
TRBJ1-2 TRBV7-8 CASSLGGVNYGYTF
TRBJ1-3 TRBV27 CASSPFSGNTIYF
TRBJ2-5 TRBV3-1/TRBV3-2 CASSQEHSGTGGSGETQYF
TRBJ2-1 TRBV6-2/TRBV6-3 CASSLQGYNEQFF
TRBJ1-2 TRBV27 CASRGSVNYGYTF
TRBJ1-1 TRBV18 CASSRDRAASMNTEAFF
TRBJ2-3 TRBV15 CATSSSAGVTDTQYF
TRBJ1-5 TRBV18 CASSPDGVQPQHF
TRBJ2-3 TRBV4-3 CASSQDYSDTQYF
TRBJ2-1 TRBV5-6 CASSSLWLHYNEQFF
TRBJ2-7 TRBV5-4 CASSFGLGDYEQYF
TRBJ2-1 TRBV7-2 CASSPGLAGSNEQFF
TRBJ2-7 TRBV18 CASSPNPGYEQYF
TRBJ2-7 TRBV28 CASSLIMDRTVIRGYEQYF
TRBJ1-6 TRBV28 CASTQDNNSPLHF
TRBJ1-1 TRBV7-6 CASSPLGGPIEAFF
TRBJ2-5 TRBV30 CAWSAGQIETQYF
TRBJ2-7 TRBV7-2 CASSLRRATSGSMYEQYF
TRBJ2-1 TRBV28 CASSILAGGFNEQFF
TRBJ2-2 TRBV7-9 CASSLAGSGELFF
TRBJ2-1 TRBV28 CASSLSWADSYNEQFF
TRBJ2-6 TRBV29-1 CSAMTGGGANVLTF
TRBJ2-3 TRBV6-5 CASTRSSGRTDTQYF
TRBJ2-7 TRBV29-1 CSVEQESSYEQYF
TRBJ2-7 TRBV6-5 CASRGTGRSYEQYF
TRBJ2-2 TRBV30 CAWSPGGTGELFF
TRBJ2-5 TRBV19 CASSLQGWRQETQYF
TRBJ2-1 TRBV5-1 CASKSGGSSYNEQFF
TRBJ2-3 TRBV27 CASSYGDRGRNTQYF
TRBJ2-1 TRBV30 CAWSLRGRGYNEQFF
TRBJ2-1 TRBV7-3 CASSPLAGSYNEQFF
TRBJ2-7 TRBV28 CASSFLSGDEQYF
TRBJ2-1 TRBV9 CASSPTGTYNEQFF
TRBJ2-2 TRBV7-2 CASSFGPGGELFF